The 7 T cell receptor beta chains below were found in one sample sequenced in a study of T cells in Graves' hyperthyroidism and ophthalmopathy. The TCR beta CDR3 regions underwent amplification using RNA transcripts as the source. The HTBI primer set drove a first-round RT-PCR of the TCR CDR3. TCRdb itself ran the multiplex PCR reads through MiXCR, one entry per CDR3 protein. The sample lists 90,000 to 120,000 distinct CDR3 sequences, more than 15% occurring once. The sequenced sample consisted of blood. The receptors come from a woman aged 45-65 years with Graves' hyperthyroidism.

This clonotype was observed at least ten times. The chain has TRBV20-1 and TRBJ2-1; 12 bases match TRBD2. Germline CDR1 reads DFQATT; CDR2 reads SNEGSKA (reference sequence). The J segment lost 3 bases and the V segment lost 2 bases, leaving 5 bases of the junction unmatched. The CDR3 has 16 amino acids. DNA for the CDR3: TGCAGTGCTAGACGGGCTAGCGGGGGGGACTACAATGAGCAGTTCTTC. Residues: CSARRASGGDYNEQFF.

The chain is built from TRBV10-3 and TRBJ2-3, with 10 bases matching TRBD2. This CDR3 is built from 19 residues. V lost 5 bases and J lost 0; bases outside the gene matches: 14. Germline-derived CDR1 and CDR2 are ENHRY and SYGVKD. CDR3 bases: TGTGCCATCAGTAAAGAGCCGTGGACTAGCGGTATTAGCACAGATACGCAGTATTTT. This codes for CAISKEPWTSGISTDTQYF.

Note on this clonotype: A read error may be the cause here, since a much bigger clone is one base away. This rearrangement joins TRBV7-3 to TRBJ2-7, with D possibly matching TRBD1 (6 bases). This CDR3 is built from 13 residues. The germline V and J ends were trimmed by 5 bases and 5 bases, with 13 bases remaining between them. In germline, CDR1 is SGHTA, CDR2 FQGTGA. As DNA, the CDR3 is TGTGCCAGCAGCCTGTCCAGGGGCGACGAGCAGTACTTC. It yields the protein CASSLSRGDEQYF.

This chain joins TRBV3-1 and TRBJ2-2; 12 nucleotides align to TRBD2. This CDR3 contains 15 residues. J gave up 6 bases and V 4 bases, and 3 bases lay outside the gene matches. Germline V gene data show CDR1 as LGHDT and CDR2 as YNNKEL (reference sequence). The chain's CDR3 is CASSRLAGAAGELFF. The CDR3 nucleotides are TGTGCCAGCAGCCGACTAGCGGGAGCGGCCGGGGAGCTGTTTTTT.

The chain uses TRBV20-1 and TRBJ2-7; TRBD1 matches 11 bases. J lost 6 bases, V lost 6 bases, and 10 bases had no gene match. CDR3 length equals 14 residues. Germline V gene data show CDR1 as DFQATT and CDR2 as SNEGSKA (reference sequence). The CDR3 sequence: CSAPGTGTGGEQYF. The CDR3 DNA reads as TGCAGTGCCCCCGGGACCGGGACAGGGGGCGAGCAGTACTTC.

This clonotype was recorded at least ten times. V usage is TRBV11-2 and J usage is TRBJ2-2; TRBD1 matches 9 bases. Germline V gene sequence: CDR1 SGHAT, CDR2 FQNNGV. J gave up 0 bases and V 5 bases, and 7 bases lay outside the gene matches. CDR3 length: 17 amino acids. CDR3 bases: TGTGCCAGCAGCCCAAACCGGGACAGGGCGAACACCGGGGAGCTGTTTTTT. It yields the protein CASSPNRDRANTGELFF.

This clonotype came up many times. The chain has TRBV12-3 or TRBV12-4 and TRBJ1-4; D possibly corresponds to TRBD1 (5 bases). Trimming left V 3 bases short and J 11 bases short, with 10 bases between. This CDR3 has 12 amino acids. The CDR3 is CASSFGREKLFF. Written as DNA, the CDR3 is TGTGCCAGCAGTTTCGGCAGGGAGAAACTGTTTTTT.